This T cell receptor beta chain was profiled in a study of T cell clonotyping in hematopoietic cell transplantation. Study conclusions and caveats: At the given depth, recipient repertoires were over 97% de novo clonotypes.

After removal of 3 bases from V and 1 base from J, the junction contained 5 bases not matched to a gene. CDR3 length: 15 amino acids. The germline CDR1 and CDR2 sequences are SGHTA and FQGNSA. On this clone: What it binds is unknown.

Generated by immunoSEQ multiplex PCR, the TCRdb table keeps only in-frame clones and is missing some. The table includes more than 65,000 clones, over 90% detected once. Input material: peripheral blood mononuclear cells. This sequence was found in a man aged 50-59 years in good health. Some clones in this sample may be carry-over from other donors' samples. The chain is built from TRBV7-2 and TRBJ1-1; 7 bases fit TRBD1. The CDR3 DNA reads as TGTGCCAGCAGCTTCCCTCAGGGGGGGAACACTGAAGCTTTCTTT. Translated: CASSFPQGGNTEAFF.